This paragraph covers one T cell receptor beta chain sequence. The sample is drawn from a study of blood T cell repertoires in COVID-19. Study-wide context: COVID-19 samples from acute and convalescent phases originated in the United States, Italy and Spain. Sample material is recorded as cDNA or gDNA derived from T cells, B-cell-depleted T cells, or PBMCs.

In the original workflow: Estimates of nucleated cell counts were drawn from the amplification of reference gene primers. Profiling relied on immunoSEQ multiplex PCR, and the TCRdb table lists in-frame clones only, not all of them. D and trimming come from the DNA, and the V and J calls and clone size come from that table. The sample consists of about 170,000 clones, roughly four fifths of them appearing once. The source material was peripheral blood. This sequence originates from a woman aged 80 or over with acute or convalescent COVID-19.

This chain's CDR3 is CASSPGGRFNSPLHF. The CDR3 DNA sequence: TGTGCCAGCAGTCCGGGGGGGCGGTTTAATTCACCCCTCCACTTT. The V and J genes are TRBV27 and TRBJ1-6; a weak D match, TRBD1 (6 bases). The CDR3 contains 15 residues. Germline CDR1 reads MNHEY; CDR2 reads SMNVEV (reference sequence). Trimming removed 5 bases at V and 6 bases at J, with 14 bases between.